This TCR beta chain originates from a study of identical twins. Unmatched junction bases numbered 8, after V lost 7 bases and J lost 4 bases. The CDR3 runs to 14 residues. Germline values: CDR1 SQVTM, CDR2 ANQGSEA. Via MiXCR, TCRdb re-called the 5' RACE reads, giving one row per CDR3 protein. The profile shows more than 1.5 million distinct CDR3 sequences, about 31% of them singletons. This TCR came from a newborn girl in good health. The chain links TRBV29-1 to TRBJ1-1; TRBD1 matches 11 bases. The sequenced sample consisted of cord blood. CDR3 protein: CSALRTGGGTEAFF. In nucleotides, the CDR3 is TGCAGCGCCCTAAGGACAGGGGGCGGCACTGAAGCTTTCTTT. The full variable domain, in which reference TRBV29-1 and TRBJ1-1 provide the parts outside the CDR3, is SAVISQKPSRDICQRGTSLTIQCQVDSQVTMMFWYRQQPGQSLTLIATANQGSEATYESGFVIDKFPISRPNLTFSTLTVSNMSPEDSSIYLCSALRTGGGTEAFFGQGTRLTVV.